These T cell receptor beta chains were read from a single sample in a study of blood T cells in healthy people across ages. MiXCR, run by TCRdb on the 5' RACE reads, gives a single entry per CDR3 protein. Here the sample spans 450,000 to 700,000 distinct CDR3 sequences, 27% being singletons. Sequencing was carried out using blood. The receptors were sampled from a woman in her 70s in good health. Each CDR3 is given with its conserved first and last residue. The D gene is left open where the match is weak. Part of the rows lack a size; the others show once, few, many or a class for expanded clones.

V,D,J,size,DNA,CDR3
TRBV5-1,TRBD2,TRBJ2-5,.,TGCGCCAGCAGTGTTTGGCGGGGGAATCCAAAGTATCAAGAGACCCAGTACTTC,CASSVWRGNPKYQETQYF
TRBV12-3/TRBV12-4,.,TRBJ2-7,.,TGTGCCAGCAGTTTATGGGGGGACGATCAGTACTTC,CASSLWGDDQYF
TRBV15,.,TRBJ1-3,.,TGTGCCACCAGCAGAGATACGAGAACTTGGAACACCATATATTTT,CATSRDTRTWNTIYF
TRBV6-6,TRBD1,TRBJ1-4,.,TGTGCCAGCAGCCCGGGACAGGGGACAAATGATGAAAAACTGTTTTTT,CASSPGQGTNDEKLFF
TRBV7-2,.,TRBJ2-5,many,TGTGCCAGCAACTTTGGCCTGGGACTCGGAGAGACCCAGTACTTC,CASNFGLGLGETQYF
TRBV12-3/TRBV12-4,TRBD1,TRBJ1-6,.,TGTGCCAGCAGTAACGGACAGGGAAATTCACCCCTCCACTTT,CASSNGQGNSPLHF
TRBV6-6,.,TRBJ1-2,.,TGTGCCAGCAGTTACCGGAGGGAGTCTGGCTACACCTTC,CASSYRRESGYTF
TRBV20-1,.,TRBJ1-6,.,TGCAGTGCTAGCGAGCAGGCGAATTCACCCCTCCACTTT,CSASEQANSPLHF
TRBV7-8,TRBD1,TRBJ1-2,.,TGTCCCAGCAGCCCCCGGACAGGCGACATCTTTGGCTACACCTTC,CPSSPRTGDIFGYTF
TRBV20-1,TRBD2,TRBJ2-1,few,TGCAGTGCTGCCGGGACTAGCGGGTCCGCCAACAATGAGCAGTTCTTC,CSAAGTSGSANNEQFF
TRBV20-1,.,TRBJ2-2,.,TGCAGTGCTAGTGGCGGGCAGCAGGGCAGCACCGGGGAGCTGTTTTTT,CSASGGQQGSTGELFF
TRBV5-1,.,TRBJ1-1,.,TGCGCCAGCAGCCTCCTCTACACGAACACTGAAGCTTTCTTT,CASSLLYTNTEAFF
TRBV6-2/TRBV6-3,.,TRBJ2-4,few,TGTGCCAGCAGTGAAACCCCGGGTAGGCAGAACATTCAGTACTTC,CASSETPGRQNIQYF
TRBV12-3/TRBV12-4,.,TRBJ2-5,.,TGTGCCAGCAGTTCCGGGACACATCAAGGAGAGACCCAGTACTTC,CASSSGTHQGETQYF
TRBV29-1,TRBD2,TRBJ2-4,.,TGCAGCGTCCAACTAGCGGGGGGGTACCTAGCCAAAAACATTCAGTACTTC,CSVQLAGGYLAKNIQYF
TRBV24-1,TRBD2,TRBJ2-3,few,TGTGCCACCAGTGATCCCCGGGGGGTATCAGATACGCAGTATTTT,CATSDPRGVSDTQYF
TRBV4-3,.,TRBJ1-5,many,TGCGCCAGCAGCCAAGGGTGGGGTCAGCCCCAGCATTTT,CASSQGWGQPQHF
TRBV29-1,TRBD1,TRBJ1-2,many,TGCAGCGTCACCGGGGACAGATCGACTAACTATGGCTACACCTTC,CSVTGDRSTNYGYTF
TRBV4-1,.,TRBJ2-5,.,TGCGCCAGCAGCCAAGCCCCGGCAGGCGAAGAGACCCAGTACTTC,CASSQAPAGEETQYF
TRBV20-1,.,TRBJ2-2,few,TGCAGTGCTAGTTCGCGGGGCGCGAACACCGGGGAGCTGTTTTTT,CSASSRGANTGELFF